The 23 T cell receptor beta chains given below trace back to one sample, sequenced in a study of shared clonotypes between healthy human individuals. It was CD45RO-negative cells, positively selected for CCR7, that made up naive CD8 cells, with terminally differentiated effector memory CD45RA+ cells excluded. The protocol was immunoSEQ multiplex PCR, while the TCRdb copy is restricted to in-frame clones and leaves out a portion. This sample has hundreds of thousands of clones, with 85% to 95% found just once. The sequencing sample was made of naive CD8+ T cells sorted from blood. The receptor source for this set is a woman aged 25 to 39 in good health.

This clone was recorded once. This sequence joins TRBV2 and TRBJ2-7; 8 bases map to TRBD1. The CDR3 has 15 residues. Germline V CDR1 and CDR2: SNHLY, FYNNEI. With 5 bases clipped from V and 6 bases from J, the junction kept 12 bases outside the gene matches. The CDR3 protein is CASSYPAGGNGEQYF. CDR3 nucleotide sequence: TGTGCCAGCAGTTACCCCGCAGGGGGCAACGGCGAGCAGTACTTC.

This chain connects TRBV15 to TRBJ1-3; maybe TRBD1 (6 bases). CDR3 length: 16 residues. V was trimmed by 4 bases and J by 4 bases, leaving 17 bases between them. Germline CDR1 is LNHNV and CDR2 is YYDKDF (reference sequence). In DNA form, the CDR3 reads TGTGCCACCAGCACCGGGACATCCCCCGTCGGAAACACCATATATTTT. Translated: CATSTGTSPVGNTIYF.

This rearrangement joins TRBV5-4 to TRBJ2-7; D might be TRBD2 (5 bases). Germline V gene data show CDR1 as SGHNT and CDR2 as YYREEE (reference sequence). V gave up 2 bases and J gave up 0 bases, with 6 bases separating them. The CDR3 sequence is 13 residues long. Written as DNA, the CDR3 is TGTGCCAGCAGCTTCGGGGTCTCCTACGAGCAGTACTTC. Translating gives CASSFGVSYEQYF.

The CDR3 region has the DNA TGTGCCAGCAGTGAAGCACTCAGCACCGGGGAGCTGTTTTTT. It encodes CASSEALSTGELFF. This chain links TRBV2 with TRBJ2-2, with no clear D. The CDR3 runs to 14 residues. The germline V gene encodes CDR1 SNHLY and CDR2 FYNNEI. The V end lost 0 bases, the J end lost 4 bases, and 6 bases lay between the germline ends.

The chain couples TRBV27 to TRBJ2-7, with D tentatively TRBD2 (5 bases). With 0 bases removed from V and 6 bases from J, the gap between germline ends came to 12 bases. The CDR3 spans 14 residues. Germline-derived CDR1 and CDR2 are MNHEY and SMNVEV (reference sequence). The CDR3 region has the DNA TGTGCCAGCAGTTTATCGGCTAGCCTAGGCGAGCAGTACTTC. This sequence encodes CASSLSASLGEQYF.

CDR3 nucleotide sequence: TGCGCCAGCAGCCAAGCCCAGGAGAAGGGGGCAACTAATGAAAAACTGTTTTTT. Its translation: CASSQAQEKGATNEKLFF. The chain couples TRBV4-1 to TRBJ1-4; TRBD1 might be the D (6 bases). CDR1 and CDR2 (germline): MGHRA, YSYEKL. CDR3 length equals 18 residues. Trimming stripped 1 base from V and 0 bases from J, with 15 bases between.

V is TRBV28 and J is TRBJ2-7; 10 bases agree with TRBD2. Trimming removed 5 bases from V and 2 bases from J; junction bases left unmatched: 6. Germline lookup yields CDR1 MDHEN and CDR2 SYDVKM. The CDR3 contains 15 residues. The CDR3 protein is CASSITSGAPYEQYF. In DNA form, the CDR3 reads TGTGCCAGCAGTATAACTAGCGGGGCGCCCTACGAGCAGTACTTC.

The chain combines TRBV27 with TRBJ2-2; no definite D call. The germline gives CDR1 MNHEY, CDR2 SMNVEV (reference sequence). The CDR3 contains 14 residues. With 0 bases removed from V and 4 bases from J, the gap between germline ends came to 6 bases. The CDR3 DNA reads as TGTGCCAGCAGTTTATCTCCCAGCACCGGGGAGCTGTTTTTT. It encodes CASSLSPSTGELFF.

V is TRBV28 and J is TRBJ2-7, with TRBD1 identical over 12 bases. This CDR3 has 14 residues. Germline CDR1 and CDR2: MDHEN and SYDVKM. Trimming took 4 bases from V and 5 from J; bases not matched to a gene: 3. CDR3 coding DNA: TGTGCCAGCAGTTCCGGGACAGGGGGCGACGAGCAGTACTTC. Protein sequence: CASSSGTGGDEQYF.

The chain has TRBV7-8 and TRBJ2-1; no definite D call. Germline V gives CDR1 SGHVS, CDR2 FQNEAQ. Trimming took 1 base from V and 6 from J, leaving 7 bases between them. This CDR3 is built from 13 residues. This CDR3 reads CASSLVGGNEQFF. CDR3 bases: TGTGCCAGCAGCTTAGTGGGTGGCAATGAGCAGTTCTTC.

The chain recombines TRBV28 with TRBJ1-1; 7 positions match TRBD1. The CDR3 length is 12 residues. V dropped 2 bases and J dropped 11; count of bases not matched to a gene: 5. CDR1 MDHEN and CDR2 SYDVKM come from the germline V gene. For the CDR3, the DNA is TGTGCCAGCAGTTTAGAGGGGGCGGTTGCTTTCTTT. Its protein product is CASSLEGAVAFF.

CDR3 amino acids: CASSMEGAGGADYEQYF. The CDR3 DNA sequence: TGTGCCAGTAGTATGGAAGGGGCAGGGGGCGCGGATTACGAGCAGTACTTC. V is TRBV19 and J is TRBJ2-7, with TRBD1 matching 8 bases. Germline CDR1 and CDR2: LNHDA and SQIVND (reference sequence). Losses at the gene ends were 3 bases for V and 4 bases for J; bases not matched to a gene: 14. The CDR3 has 17 residues.

J is TRBJ2-1 and V is TRBV28; 7 positions match TRBD2. The CDR3 extends over 12 amino acids. CDR1 and CDR2 from the germline V gene are MDHEN and SYDVKM. V was clipped by 4 bases and J by 12 bases; unmatched bases: 6. The CDR3 protein is CASSSGLSMQFF. The CDR3 bases are TGTGCCAGCAGTTCGGGACTATCCATGCAGTTCTTC.

The chain is built from TRBV5-4 and TRBJ1-4; D is unresolved. Per the germline V gene, CDR1 is SGHNT and CDR2 is YYREEE (reference sequence). V was trimmed by 4 bases and J by 3 bases, leaving 7 bases between them. This CDR3 has 13 amino acids. The chain's CDR3 is CASSPAANEKLFF. In nucleotides, the CDR3 is TGTGCCAGCAGCCCGGCGGCTAATGAAAAACTGTTTTTT. The whole variable domain, remainder taken from reference TRBV5-4 and TRBJ1-4, is ETGVTQSPTHLIKTRGQQVTLRCSSQSGHNTVSWYQQALGQGPQFIFQYYREEENGRGNFPPRFSGLQFPNYSSELNVNALELDDSALYLCASSPAANEKLFFGSGTQLSVL.

The chain couples TRBV29-1 to TRBJ2-1; D possibly corresponds to TRBD2 (6 bases). Germline loops: CDR1 SQVTM, CDR2 ANQGSEA. The CDR3 is 15 residues long. Trimming took 2 bases from V and 0 from J, leaving 11 bases between them. CDR3 DNA sequence: TGCAGCGTTGAATTAGCGGCAAGCTCCTACAATGAGCAGTTCTTC. Amino acid sequence: CSVELAASSYNEQFF.

About this clone itself: Other DNA variants within this sample encode the same CDR3. The rearrangement links TRBV27 to TRBJ2-7; TRBD2 matches 9 bases. With V trimmed by 0 bases and J by 0 bases, 0 bases remained unmatched. The CDR3 has 15 amino acids. From germline, CDR1 is MNHEY and CDR2 SMNVEV (reference sequence). CDR3 amino acids: CASSLSAGGSYEQYF. The CDR3 nucleotides read TGTGCCAGCAGTTTATCAGCGGGAGGCTCCTACGAGCAGTACTTC.

The chain employs TRBV19 and TRBJ1-5; tentatively, D is TRBD1 (5 bases). CDR1 is LNHDA, CDR2 SQIVND, per germline (reference sequence). Trimming removed 4 bases from V and 0 bases from J, with 16 bases in between. This CDR3 has 17 residues. The chain's CDR3 is CASSNGQTSYSNQPQHF. CDR3 in DNA: TGTGCCAGTAGTAACGGACAAACATCTTATAGCAATCAGCCCCAGCATTTT.

The J gene is TRBJ2-3, the V gene TRBV28, with 8 bases fitting TRBD2. The trim removed 3 bases at V and 2 bases at J, leaving 4 bases unmatched. CDR1 and CDR2 (germline): MDHEN, SYDVKM. This CDR3 has 15 residues. CDR3 region: CASSFLAGITDTQYF. The CDR3 DNA is TGTGCCAGCAGTTTCTTAGCGGGGATCACAGATACGCAGTATTTT.

This clone was counted once. The gene calls are TRBV28 and TRBJ2-7; perhaps D is TRBD1 or TRBD2 (6 bases each). The CDR3 has 15 amino acids. From germline, CDR1 is MDHEN and CDR2 SYDVKM. Trimming took 6 bases from V and 3 from J, leaving 18 bases between them. CDR3 sequence: CASSLLGGPYYEQYF. The CDR3 bases are TGTGCCAGCAGCCTCCTCGGGGGCCCCTACTACGAGCAGTACTTC.

This chain connects TRBV15 to TRBJ1-2; weak D call: TRBD1 (6 bases). The CDR3 consists of 15 residues. The germline V gene encodes CDR1 LNHNV and CDR2 YYDKDF (reference sequence). Trimming shortened V by 0 bases and J by 0 bases, and 8 bases separated the two germline ends. CDR3 region: CATSRDRGTNYGYTF. As DNA, the CDR3 is TGTGCCACCAGCAGAGACAGGGGAACTAACTATGGCTACACCTTC.

The chain employs TRBV15 and TRBJ2-7; 14 bases are shared with TRBD2. The ends lost 4 bases at V and 4 bases at J; junction bases unmatched: 9. CDR3 size: 17 residues. The germline gives CDR1 LNHNV, CDR2 YYDKDF (reference sequence). CDR3 sequence reads: CATSKKTGTSGSYEQYF. The CDR3 DNA reads TGTGCCACCAGCAAGAAAACCGGGACTAGCGGGAGTTACGAGCAGTACTTC.

The chain combines TRBV16 with TRBJ1-2; D not resolved. V was clipped by 0 bases and J by 7 bases, with 15 bases between them. This CDR3 has 15 amino acids. Germline values: CDR1 KGHSY, CDR2 FQNENV. The CDR3 protein is CASSQSSAVGGGYTF. CDR3 nucleotide sequence: TGTGCCAGCAGCCAATCGAGCGCGGTCGGTGGTGGCTACACCTTC.

Comments on this clone: At the DNA level, this CDR3 is encoded by other sequences in the same sample as well. The chain uses TRBV6-5 and TRBJ1-5; D perhaps matches TRBD1 (5 bases). The V end was cut by 2 bases, the J end by 5 bases, with 7 bases between. The CDR3 contains 13 residues. From germline, CDR1 is MNHEY and CDR2 SVGAGI. The CDR3 sequence: CASSYGTDQPQHF. Written as DNA, the CDR3 is TGTGCCAGCAGTTACGGGACGGATCAGCCCCAGCATTTT.